Following are 32 T cell receptor beta chains from one sample sequenced in a study of shared clonotypes between healthy human individuals. Positively selected for CCR7, the CD45RO-negative cells used as naive CD8 cells excluded terminally differentiated effector memory CD45RA+ cells. Some clones are missing from TCRdb's copy, which holds only in-frame ones; the method was immunoSEQ multiplex PCR. The sample holds 2 million or so clones, about 95% seen once. Sequenced sample: naive CD8+ T cells sorted from blood. The receptors originated from a man between 18 and 29 years old in good health.

The rearrangement joins TRBV9 to TRBJ2-4, with D tentatively TRBD2 (5 bases). Germline V lookup: CDR1 SGDLS, CDR2 YYNGEE. V shed 4 bases and J shed 8 bases, with 16 bases lying between them. The CDR3 spans 14 residues. The CDR3 loop reads CASSLGRSGDIQYF. Here the CDR3 DNA reads TGTGCCAGCAGCCTCGGACGGTCCGGGGACATTCAGTACTTC.

The chain recombines TRBV27 with TRBJ2-7; TRBD1 matches 9 bases. This CDR3 has 18 residues. CDR1 MNHEY and CDR2 SMNVEV come from the germline V gene (reference sequence). With V trimmed by 6 bases and J by 3 bases, 18 bases remained unmatched. CDR3 nucleotide sequence: TGTGCCAGCAGGTACCAGGGGGACTTCGGGACAGGGTTCTACGAGCAGTACTTC. As protein: CASRYQGDFGTGFYEQYF.

This clone was detected only once. The chain has TRBV28 and TRBJ1-2; the match to TRBD1 covers 9 bases. With V trimmed by 5 bases and J by 6 bases, 13 bases remained unmatched. The germline V gene has CDR1 MDHEN and CDR2 SYDVKM. The CDR3 totals 16 residues. CDR3 nucleotides: TGTGCCAGCAGTCTTATACTAGGACAGGGGAGCGATGGCTACACCTTC. Translated: CASSLILGQGSDGYTF.

V gene TRBV7-8 combines with J gene TRBJ2-7; 9 bases are shared with TRBD2. The length of the CDR3 is 18 residues. The germline CDR1 and CDR2 sequences are SGHVS and FQNEAQ. The ends lost 3 bases at V and 6 bases at J; junction bases unmatched: 18. In DNA, the CDR3 is TGTGCCAGCAGCTTGTCTTTTGATCAGCGGGAGGAGGAGTTCGAGCAGTACTTC. Translated, it gives CASSLSFDQREEEFEQYF.

The gene calls are TRBV19 and TRBJ1-2; possible D gene TRBD1, 6 bases. V was clipped by 0 bases and J by 6 bases, with 17 bases between them. The CDR3 extends over 16 amino acids. Germline lookup yields CDR1 LNHDA and CDR2 SQIVND (reference sequence). The CDR3 DNA is TGTGCCAGTAGTATAGAAGGGACACCCTGGGGGAATGGCTACACCTTC. Encoded protein: CASSIEGTPWGNGYTF.

The chain links TRBV4-1 to TRBJ2-5; the match to TRBD2 covers 8 bases. The V and J ends lost 2 bases and 0 bases, in that order; junction bases with no gene match: 11. The CDR3 has 18 residues. Germline V lookup: CDR1 MGHRA, CDR2 YSYEKL. The CDR3 coding sequence is TGCGCCAGCAGCCAACAAACGGGGGGGCACCAATACCAAGAGACCCAGTACTTC. Encoded protein: CASSQQTGGHQYQETQYF.

The chain links TRBV5-6 to TRBJ2-3, with D hard to call. The V end lost 2 bases, the J end lost 4 bases, and 17 bases lay between the germline ends. CDR3 length equals 16 residues. Germline loops: CDR1 SGHDT, CDR2 YYEEEE. The CDR3: CASSFLTRADPDTQYF. CDR3 nucleotides: TGTGCCAGCAGCTTCCTTACCCGGGCGGATCCAGATACGCAGTATTTT.

CDR3 sequence reads: CASSLGPGQGRYGYTF. The CDR3 DNA sequence: TGTGCCAGCAGCTTAGGACCGGGACAGGGGCGCTATGGCTACACCTTC. The V gene is TRBV7-9, the J gene TRBJ1-2; 10 bases are a match to TRBD1. The junction had 6 bases not matched to a gene; V was cut back by 1 base and J by 4 bases. The CDR3 is 16 amino acids. Germline V lookup: CDR1 SEHNR, CDR2 FQNEAQ (reference sequence).

J is TRBJ1-3 and V is TRBV4-1; TRBD1 aligns across 7 bases. The J segment lost 7 bases and the V segment lost 2 bases, leaving 8 bases of the junction unmatched. The germline V gene encodes CDR1 MGHRA and CDR2 YSYEKL. The CDR3 spans 15 residues. The CDR3: CASSQYLKQGNTIYF. The CDR3 nucleotides read TGCGCCAGCAGCCAATATCTAAAACAGGGGAACACCATATATTTT.

This sequence joins TRBV25-1 and TRBJ1-1, with 8 nucleotides matching TRBD1. The CDR3 consists of 14 residues. Per the germline V gene, CDR1 is MGHDK and CDR2 is SYGVNS. J gave up 9 bases and V 0 bases, and 6 bases lay outside the gene matches. The CDR3 loop is CASSEYETGEKAFF. CDR3 in DNA: TGTGCCAGCAGTGAATATGAGACAGGGGAGAAAGCTTTCTTT.

This chain connects TRBV27 to TRBJ1-5, with D perhaps matching TRBD1 (5 bases). V gave up 3 bases and J gave up 8 bases, with 11 bases separating them. CDR1 is MNHEY, CDR2 SMNVEV, per germline (reference sequence). This CDR3 comprises 13 residues. The CDR3 DNA reads as TGTGCCAGCAGTTTCGGGGGGTTAGAGCCCCAGCATTTT. Amino acid sequence: CASSFGGLEPQHF.

This clone appeared once. The chain uses TRBV30 and TRBJ2-1; 11 bases fit TRBD2. V gave up 4 bases and J gave up 5 bases; unmatched junction bases: 4. Germline V CDR1 and CDR2: GTSNPN, SVGIG (reference sequence). The CDR3 covers 14 residues. CDR3 sequence reads: CAWTLAGGHNEQFF. CDR3 in DNA: TGTGCCTGGACCCTAGCGGGAGGTCACAATGAGCAGTTCTTC.

This chain connects TRBV5-6 to TRBJ2-1, with TRBD2 matching over 11 bases. The length of the CDR3 is 15 residues. The V segment lost 1 base and the J segment 4 bases; nucleotides outside the gene matches: 1. Germline CDR1 reads SGHDT; CDR2 reads YYEEEE. CDR3 nucleotide sequence: TGTGCCAGCAGCTTGACTAGCGGGAGATACAATGAGCAGTTCTTC. Its protein product is CASSLTSGRYNEQFF.

The J gene is TRBJ2-1, the V gene TRBV15; 10 bases align to TRBD2. CDR3 length: 16 residues. Germline V CDR1 and CDR2: LNHNV, YYDKDF (reference sequence). V lost 5 bases, J lost 5 bases, and 9 bases stayed unmatched. CDR3 coding DNA: TGTGCCACCAGCCCCCGGCCACTAGCGGGACACAATGAGCAGTTCTTC. Its translation: CATSPRPLAGHNEQFF.

Points on this clone: Other DNA sequences in this sample translate to the same CDR3. This chain uses TRBV7-9 with TRBJ2-7, with D possibly TRBD1 on 6 matching bases. Germline values: CDR1 SEHNR, CDR2 FQNEAQ (reference sequence). Trimming stripped 2 bases from V and 4 bases from J, with 9 bases between. This CDR3 comprises 13 residues. The DNA for the CDR3 is TGTGCCAGCAGCTTATCAGGGGAATACGAGCAGTACTTC. It translates to CASSLSGEYEQYF.

The gene calls are TRBV14 and TRBJ1-2; D possibly corresponds to TRBD1 (5 bases). The CDR3 totals 14 residues. V lost 1 base to trimming and J lost 8 bases, with 14 bases between them. CDR1 and CDR2 from the germline V gene are SGHDN and FVKESK. CDR3 region: CASSQVWGVNGYTF. The CDR3 DNA sequence: TGTGCCAGCAGCCAAGTCTGGGGGGTGAACGGCTACACCTTC.

The chain employs TRBV7-8 and TRBJ1-2; TRBD1 matches 7 bases. CDR1 and CDR2 (germline): SGHVS, FQNEAQ. The CDR3 covers 15 residues. Trimming cost V 6 bases and J 4 bases; bases outside gene matches: 11. CDR3 in DNA: TGTGCCAGCAGTCCTAATCAGGGACAGCCCTATGGCTACACCTTC. Translated, it gives CASSPNQGQPYGYTF.

The CDR3 reads CASTELGGTEAFF. DNA for the CDR3: TGTGCCAGCACTGAGCTGGGGGGGACTGAAGCTTTCTTT. V usage is TRBV27 and J usage is TRBJ1-1, with D possibly being TRBD1 (5 bases). Germline CDR1 reads MNHEY; CDR2 reads SMNVEV (reference sequence). Trimming cost V 7 bases and J 5 bases, with 14 bases left between them. CDR3 length: 13 amino acids.

The V call is TRBV10-1, the J call TRBJ2-5; the match to TRBD2 covers 7 bases. This CDR3 has 18 residues. Germline V CDR1 and CDR2: WNHNN, SYGVQD (reference sequence). V lost 0 bases and J lost 0; bases outside the gene matches: 10. The CDR3: CASSESSEGGNYQETQYF. In nucleotides, the CDR3 is TGCGCCAGCAGTGAGTCGAGTGAGGGAGGGAATTACCAAGAGACCCAGTACTTC.

The V and J genes are TRBV27 and TRBJ1-1, with D hard to call. This CDR3 has 16 amino acids. The germline CDR1 and CDR2 sequences are MNHEY and SMNVEV (reference sequence). V was shortened by 5 bases and J by 3 bases, with 19 bases between the two germline ends. The CDR3 region has the DNA TGTGCCAGCAGTCTGATCCCGATCCGAGGCGACACTGAAGCTTTCTTT. Protein sequence: CASSLIPIRGDTEAFF.

The chain has TRBV5-6 and TRBJ2-2, with 11 bases lining up with TRBD2. Germline loops: CDR1 SGHDT, CDR2 YYEEEE. With 0 bases clipped from V and 8 bases from J, the junction kept 3 bases outside the gene matches. There are 15 residues in the CDR3. As DNA, the CDR3 is TGTGCCAGCAGCTTGGGACTAGCGGGATGGGGGGAGCTGTTTTTT. It translates to CASSLGLAGWGELFF.

The chain uses TRBV4-2 and TRBJ1-3; 8 bases are shared with TRBD1. The CDR3 runs to 16 residues. Germline CDR1 and CDR2: LGHNA and YNFKEQ. Unmatched junction bases numbered 9, after V lost 4 bases and J lost 4 bases. CDR3 protein: CASSLADRVWGNTIYF. The CDR3 DNA follows: TGTGCCAGCAGCCTCGCGGACAGGGTGTGGGGAAACACCATATATTTT.

This clone was seen only once. The sample holds other DNA sequences that translate to the same CDR3. The genes are TRBV6-5 and TRBJ2-7, with D perhaps TRBD1 or TRBD2 (5 bases each). V shed 3 bases and J shed 1 base, with 13 bases lying between them. The CDR3 has 15 residues. Germline CDR1 and CDR2: MNHEY and SVGAGI. The CDR3 spells CASSYGAGGSYEQYF. CDR3 sequence (DNA): TGTGCCAGCAGTTATGGGGCGGGTGGGTCCTACGAGCAGTACTTC.

The chain's CDR3 is CASSPFLGQSEAFF. CDR3 nucleotide sequence: TGTGCCAGCAGTCCCTTTCTAGGGCAGTCTGAAGCTTTCTTT. The chain couples TRBV27 to TRBJ1-1; D call uncertain. The CDR3 consists of 14 residues. With 5 bases removed from V and 6 bases from J, the gap between germline ends came to 16 bases. Germline V gene data show CDR1 as MNHEY and CDR2 as SMNVEV (reference sequence).

This sequence joins TRBV7-8 and TRBJ2-3; 11 positions match TRBD2. J was trimmed by 0 bases and V by 5 bases; bases with no gene match: 4. The germline CDR1 and CDR2 sequences are SGHVS and FQNEAQ. The CDR3 covers 16 residues. CDR3 sequence reads: CASSQGLAVSTDTQYF. CDR3 nucleotides: TGTGCCAGCAGCCAGGGACTAGCGGTTAGCACAGATACGCAGTATTTT.

The chain joins TRBV4-3 to TRBJ1-2; 8 nucleotides line up with TRBD1. CDR1 is LGHNA, CDR2 YSLEER, per germline. The V and J ends lost 3 bases and 6 bases, in that order; junction bases with no gene match: 3. This CDR3 is built from 13 residues. Here the CDR3 reads CASSHMTGDGYTF. The CDR3 DNA reads as TGCGCCAGCAGCCATATGACAGGGGATGGCTACACCTTC.

The chain couples TRBV10-1 to TRBJ1-3; D is unclear. Trimming pared 4 bases from V and 7 bases from J, leaving 11 bases between. The CDR3 runs 13 residues. Looked up from germline, CDR1 is WNHNN and CDR2 is SYGVQD (reference sequence). The CDR3: CASSGTTGNTIYF. CDR3 DNA: TGCGCCAGCAGTGGGACTACGGGGAACACCATATATTTT.

This chain uses TRBV11-2 with TRBJ2-3; 9 bases line up with TRBD2. CDR1 SGHAT and CDR2 FQNNGV come from the germline V gene. Trimming cost V 0 bases and J 4 bases; bases outside gene matches: 5. The CDR3 has 16 amino acids. The CDR3 DNA reads TGTGCCAGCAGCTTAGAACTAGCGGGTCCCGCAGATACGCAGTATTTT. Translating gives CASSLELAGPADTQYF. The entire variable domain, with the rest obtained from reference TRBV11-2 and TRBJ2-3, is as follows: EAGVAQSPRYKIIEKRQSVAFWCNPISGHATLYWYQQILGQGPKLLIQFQNNGVVDDSQLPKDRFSAERLKGVDSTLKIQPAKLEDSAVYLCASSLELAGPADTQYFGPGTRLTVL.

V gene TRBV30 combines with J gene TRBJ2-5; 8 bases line up with TRBD2. Germline CDR1 reads GTSNPN; CDR2 reads SVGIG (reference sequence). The CDR3 runs 15 residues. V was pared by 5 bases and J by 5 bases, with 13 bases of the junction left unmatched. CDR3 sequence reads: CAWEIEAGARETQYF. CDR3 coding DNA: TGTGCCTGGGAGATTGAAGCGGGGGCCCGCGAGACCCAGTACTTC.

The rearrangement uses TRBV14 and TRBJ2-7; D is perhaps TRBD1 (5 bases). This CDR3 has 13 residues. The germline V gene encodes CDR1 SGHDN and CDR2 FVKESK. Trimming shortened V by 5 bases and J by 0 bases, and 8 bases separated the two germline ends. DNA for the CDR3: TGTGCCAGCAGCAAGGACATCTCCTACGAGCAGTACTTC. Protein sequence: CASSKDISYEQYF. The full variable domain, with the rest looked up from reference TRBV14 and TRBJ2-7, is EAGVTQFPSHSVIEKGQTVTLRCDPISGHDNLYWYRRVMGKEIKFLLHFVKESKQDESGMPNNRFLAERTGGTYSTLKVQPAELEDSGVYFCASSKDISYEQYFGPGTRLTVT.

This chain connects TRBV27 to TRBJ2-7; 9 bases line up with TRBD1. Germline CDR1 MNHEY, CDR2 SMNVEV (reference sequence). V shed 5 bases and J 1 base; nucleotides not matched to a gene: 9. The CDR3 sequence is 16 residues long. DNA of the CDR3: TGTGCCAGCAGTACCACGGACAGGGGAATATCCTACGAGCAGTACTTC. This translates into CASSTTDRGISYEQYF.

This chain joins TRBV13 and TRBJ2-1; D is perhaps TRBD1 (5 bases). CDR1 and CDR2 (germline): PRHDT, FYEKMQ (reference sequence). This CDR3 region has 14 residues. The V and J ends lost 5 bases and 8 bases respectively, with 16 bases between them. The DNA of the CDR3 is TGTGCCAGCAGCACCCTAGAGTGGGGCGATGAGCAGTTCTTC. Translating gives CASSTLEWGDEQFF. Filled out from reference TRBV13 and TRBJ2-1, the complete variable domain reads AAGVIQSPRHLIKEKRETATLKCYPIPRHDTVYWYQQGPGQDPQFLISFYEKMQSDKGSIPDRFSAQQFSDYHSELNMSSLELGDSALYFCASSTLEWGDEQFFGPGTRLTVL.